Given below is one T cell receptor (beta chain) in context. Its specificity is unknown. The junction does not match germline at one end; this may be a read error. This specimen comes from a study of cytomegalovirus exposure and HLA in healthy donors. General study findings and limits: Earlier analysis looked at TCR beta V segments, and most were productive about 87% or about 30% of the time. Three CMV-associated chains were confirmed in vitro to be specific for CMV antigens.

The PCR made use of 60 Vbeta and 13 Jbeta primers. Using immunoSEQ multiplex PCR, the repertoire was profiled, and TCRdb retains in-frame clones only, with some absent. The sample lists some 220,000 clones; 80% to 90% were seen once. This TCR derives from a woman younger than 35 in good health and CMV-seronegative. The sequenced sample was PBMCs.

The chain's CDR3 is CSSSSPPTRTGVLGYTF. CDR3 DNA: TGTTCCAGCAGCTCACCCCCGACGAGGACAGGGGTCCTGGGCTACACCTTC. The V call is TRBV7-9, the J call TRBJ1-2; 9 bases map to TRBD1. CDR3 length equals 17 residues. Germline-derived CDR1 and CDR2 are SEHNR and FQNEAQ (reference sequence).